One and the same sample provided the 10 T cell receptor beta chains below, sequenced in a study of OX40 agonist ivuxolimab in advanced cancers. Libraries were prepared by immunoSEQ multiplex PCR; TCRdb keeps only in-frame clonotypes and omits some of them. Here the sample spans around 70,000 clones, approximately 82% being singletons. The sequences come from CD4+ or CD8+ T cells sorted from blood, collected in a trial of the OX40 agonist ivuxolimab. Every receptor here comes from an adult with an advanced solid tumor such as melanoma, head and neck, liver or kidney cancer.

This chain connects TRBV7-2 to TRBJ2-5, with 8 positions matching TRBD1. Losses at the gene ends were 5 bases for V and 5 bases for J; bases not matched to a gene: 13. CDR1 and CDR2 (germline): SGHTA, FQGNSA. The length of the CDR3 is 16 residues. In nucleotides, the CDR3 is TGTGCCAGCAGCCTCCGGACAGGGCGCTTCGGGGAGACCCAGTACTTC. The encoded protein is CASSLRTGRFGETQYF. Looking up the rest from reference TRBV7-2 and TRBJ2-5 gives the full variable domain: GAGVSQSPSNKVTEKGKDVELRCDPISGHTALYWYRQSLGQGLEFLIYFQGNSAPDKSGLPSDRFSAERTGGSVSTLTIQRTQQEDSAVYLCASSLRTGRFGETQYFGPGTRLLVL.

V usage is TRBV6-5 and J usage is TRBJ1-6; D gene ambiguous. Trimming shortened V by 0 bases and J by 2 bases, and 8 bases separated the two germline ends. The CDR3 length is 16 residues. Germline CDR1 reads MNHEY; CDR2 reads SVGAGI. CDR3 region: CASSYSVATYNSPLHF. The CDR3 DNA is TGTGCCAGCAGTTACTCGGTAGCTACCTATAATTCACCCCTCCACTTT.

The chain joins TRBV9 to TRBJ1-6; D not certain. CDR1 is SGDLS, CDR2 YYNGEE, per germline. This CDR3 contains 13 residues. The V end lost 3 bases, the J end lost 8 bases, and 9 bases lay between the germline ends. The chain's CDR3 is CASSAGIDSPLHF. Written as DNA, the CDR3 is TGTGCCAGCAGCGCCGGTATTGATTCACCCCTCCACTTT.

This CDR3 is CASSGEGGADTQYF. The CDR3 DNA reads TGTGCCAGCAGTGGGGAGGGAGGGGCAGATACGCAGTATTTT. This rearrangement joins TRBV6-4 to TRBJ2-3, with TRBD2 identical over 7 bases. Germline CDR1 MRHNA, CDR2 SNTAGT. The length of the CDR3 is 14 residues. J was trimmed by 4 bases and V by 4 bases; bases with no gene match: 5.

The V call is TRBV27, the J call TRBJ2-2; 7 bases match TRBD1. CDR3 length equals 16 residues. Germline V gives CDR1 MNHEY, CDR2 SMNVEV (reference sequence). The ends lost 6 bases at V and 1 base at J; junction bases unmatched: 8. The CDR3 sequence is CASSQSGQLNTGELFF. Written as DNA, the CDR3 is TGTGCCAGCAGCCAATCGGGACAGTTGAACACCGGGGAGCTGTTTTTT.

V is TRBV2 and J is TRBJ1-2; a weak D match, TRBD1 (5 bases). V lost 4 bases and J 5 bases, leaving 11 bases between the germline ends. Germline V gene sequence: CDR1 SNHLY, CDR2 FYNNEI. CDR3 length: 13 residues. The CDR3 region is CASSGQGPYGYTF. CDR3 coding DNA: TGTGCCAGCAGTGGGCAGGGACCTTATGGCTACACCTTC.

A word on this clone: In the same sample, other DNA sequences code for this CDR3. This chain uses TRBV5-1 with TRBJ1-1; 8 bases line up with TRBD1. The CDR3 has 15 amino acids. Trimming removed 5 bases from V and 5 bases from J; junction bases left unmatched: 11. Germline lookup yields CDR1 SGHRS and CDR2 YFSETQ. This chain's CDR3 is CASSKQGEEWTEAFF. In DNA form, the CDR3 reads TGCGCCAGCAGTAAACAGGGGGAGGAGTGGACTGAAGCTTTCTTT.

J is TRBJ1-1 and V is TRBV2; a weak D match, TRBD1 (6 bases). There are 13 residues in the CDR3. The germline V gene encodes CDR1 SNHLY and CDR2 FYNNEI. The V gene lost 2 bases and the J gene lost 4 bases, with 8 bases spanning the gap. CDR3 protein: CASSEQGTTEAFF. CDR3 bases: TGTGCCAGCAGTGAACAGGGGACCACTGAAGCTTTCTTT. The full variable domain, rest sourced from reference TRBV2 and TRBJ1-1, is EPEVTQTPSHQVTQMGQEVILRCVPISNHLYFYWYRQILGQKVEFLVSFYNNEISEKSEIFDDQFSVERPDGSNFTLKIRSTKLEDSAMYFCASSEQGTTEAFFGQGTRLTVV.

This rearrangement joins TRBV4-1 to TRBJ2-5; perhaps TRBD2 as D (6 bases). V was clipped by 4 bases and J by 2 bases, with 11 bases between them. Germline values: CDR1 MGHRA, CDR2 YSYEKL. The CDR3 is 14 residues long. The CDR3, as DNA: TGCGCCAGCAGCCTAGGGACTGTTCAAGAGACCCAGTACTTC. It codes for CASSLGTVQETQYF.

The genes are TRBV27 and TRBJ1-2; D is unclear. This CDR3 comprises 14 residues. V lost 2 bases and J 4 bases, leaving 11 bases between the germline ends. CDR1 is MNHEY, CDR2 SMNVEV, per germline (reference sequence). In nucleotides, the CDR3 is TGTGCCAGCAGTTTAGCAGACTATGGCTATGGCTACACCTTC. This translates into CASSLADYGYGYTF.